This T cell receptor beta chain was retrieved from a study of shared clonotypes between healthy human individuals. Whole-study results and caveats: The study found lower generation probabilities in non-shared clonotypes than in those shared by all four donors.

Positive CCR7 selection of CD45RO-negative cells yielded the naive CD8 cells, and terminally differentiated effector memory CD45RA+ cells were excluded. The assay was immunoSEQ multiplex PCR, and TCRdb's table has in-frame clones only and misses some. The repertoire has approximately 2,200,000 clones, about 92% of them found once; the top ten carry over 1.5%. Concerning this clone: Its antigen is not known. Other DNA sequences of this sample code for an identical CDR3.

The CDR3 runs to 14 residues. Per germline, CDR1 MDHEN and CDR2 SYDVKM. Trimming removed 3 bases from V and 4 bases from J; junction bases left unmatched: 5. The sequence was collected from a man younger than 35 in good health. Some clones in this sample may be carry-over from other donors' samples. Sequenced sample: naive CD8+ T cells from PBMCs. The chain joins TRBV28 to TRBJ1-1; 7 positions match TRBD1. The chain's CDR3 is CASSFRAGGTEAFF. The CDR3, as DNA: TGTGCCAGCAGTTTTCGGGCAGGGGGCACTGAAGCTTTCTTT. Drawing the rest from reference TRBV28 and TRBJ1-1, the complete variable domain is DVKVTQSSRYLVKRTGEKVFLECVQDMDHENMFWYRQDPGLGLRLIYFSYDVKMKEKGDIPEGYSVSREKKERFSLILESASTNQTSMYLCASSFRAGGTEAFFGQGTRLTVV.